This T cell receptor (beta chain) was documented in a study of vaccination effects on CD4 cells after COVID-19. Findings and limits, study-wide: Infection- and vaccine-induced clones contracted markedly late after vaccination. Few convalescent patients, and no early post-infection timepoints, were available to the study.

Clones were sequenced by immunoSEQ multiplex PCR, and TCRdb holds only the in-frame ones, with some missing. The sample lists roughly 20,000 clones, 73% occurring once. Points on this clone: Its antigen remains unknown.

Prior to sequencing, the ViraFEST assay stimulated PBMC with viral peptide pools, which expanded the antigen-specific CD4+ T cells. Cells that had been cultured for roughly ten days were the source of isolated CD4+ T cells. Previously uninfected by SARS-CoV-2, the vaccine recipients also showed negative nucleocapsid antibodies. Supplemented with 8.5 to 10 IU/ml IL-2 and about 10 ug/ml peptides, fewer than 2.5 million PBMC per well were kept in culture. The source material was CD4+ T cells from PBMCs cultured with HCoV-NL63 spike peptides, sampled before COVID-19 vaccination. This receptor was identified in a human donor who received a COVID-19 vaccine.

The CDR3 is CASSIVGGAGNEKLFF. CDR3 bases: TGTGCCAGTAGTATTGTTGGGGGGGCTGGAAATGAAAAACTGTTTTTT. The chain recombines TRBV19 with TRBJ1-4, with a tentative D call TRBD1 (6 bases). CDR3 length: 16 amino acids. V was pared by 3 bases and J by 5 bases, with 16 bases between. CDR1 is LNHDA, CDR2 SQIVND, per germline (reference sequence).